This TCR beta chain was recorded in a study of T cells in localized non-small cell lung cancer. Study observations and caveats: Appearing in adjacent lung were a median approximately 57 of the top 100 tumor clones. Sequencing was restricted to one tumor region; therefore, heterogeneity remains possible.

The CDR3 is 14 amino acids. From germline, CDR1 is MDHEN and CDR2 SYDVKM. With 6 bases clipped from V and 4 bases from J, the junction kept 5 bases outside the gene matches. With regard to this clone: Its cognate antigen is unknown.

Sequencing used immunoSEQ multiplex PCR; TCRdb keeps in-frame clones, though not all of them. Among about 31,000 clones listed, 94% were seen once. This chain joins TRBV28 and TRBJ1-2; TRBD1 aligns across 10 bases. This receptor was obtained from a woman between 40 and 69 years old with stage I lung adenocarcinoma. Sequencing was performed on peripheral blood, taken before any cancer treatment. Here the CDR3 reads CASRGGQGGYGYTF. The CDR3 DNA is TGTGCCAGCAGGGGAGGACAGGGGGGCTATGGCTACACCTTC.